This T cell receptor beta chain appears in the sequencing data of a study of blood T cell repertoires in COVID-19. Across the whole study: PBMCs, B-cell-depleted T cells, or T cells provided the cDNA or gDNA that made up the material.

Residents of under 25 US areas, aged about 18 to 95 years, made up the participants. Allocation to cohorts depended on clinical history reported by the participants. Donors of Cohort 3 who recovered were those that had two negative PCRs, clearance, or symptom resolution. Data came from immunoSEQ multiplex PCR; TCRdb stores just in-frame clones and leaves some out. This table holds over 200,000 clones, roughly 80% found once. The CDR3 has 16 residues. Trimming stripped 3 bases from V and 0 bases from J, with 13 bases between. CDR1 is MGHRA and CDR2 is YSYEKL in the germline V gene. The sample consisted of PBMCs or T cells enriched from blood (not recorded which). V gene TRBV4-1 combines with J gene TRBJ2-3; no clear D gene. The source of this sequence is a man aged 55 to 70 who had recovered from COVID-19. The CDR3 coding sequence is TGCGCCAGCAGCCACCCGGAATGGAGAAGCACAGATACGCAGTATTTT. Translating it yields CASSHPEWRSTDTQYF.